The entry that follows covers one T cell receptor beta chain sequence. CDR3 length: 14 residues. Between the trimmed V and J ends, which lost 7 bases and 7 bases, there was a span of 20 bases. Per the germline V gene, CDR1 is SQVTM and CDR2 is ANQGSEA. Authors' processing steps: Counts of nucleated cells, estimated from reference gene primer amplification, were obtained. The repertoire was sequenced with immunoSEQ multiplex PCR; TCRdb's copy has only in-frame clones and lacks some. V and J calls and clone size are those listed in that table; D and trimming were worked out from the DNA. The sample carries some 290,000 clones, over 85% recorded once. The data were taken from a study of blood T cell repertoires in COVID-19. For the study at large: Both acute and convalescent COVID-19 samples were obtained from the United States, Italy and Spain. The cDNA or gDNA used as material had been derived from T cells, B-cell-depleted T cells, or PBMCs.

The chain uses TRBV29-1 and TRBJ2-1, with a possible D match to TRBD2 (6 bases). Input material: PBMCs or T cells enriched from blood (not recorded which). The source of this sequence is a woman younger than 45 who had recovered from COVID-19. The CDR3 DNA sequence: TGCAGCGGCCTTCCCTGGGGGGAGTGGAATGAGCAGTTCTTC. It translates to CSGLPWGEWNEQFF.